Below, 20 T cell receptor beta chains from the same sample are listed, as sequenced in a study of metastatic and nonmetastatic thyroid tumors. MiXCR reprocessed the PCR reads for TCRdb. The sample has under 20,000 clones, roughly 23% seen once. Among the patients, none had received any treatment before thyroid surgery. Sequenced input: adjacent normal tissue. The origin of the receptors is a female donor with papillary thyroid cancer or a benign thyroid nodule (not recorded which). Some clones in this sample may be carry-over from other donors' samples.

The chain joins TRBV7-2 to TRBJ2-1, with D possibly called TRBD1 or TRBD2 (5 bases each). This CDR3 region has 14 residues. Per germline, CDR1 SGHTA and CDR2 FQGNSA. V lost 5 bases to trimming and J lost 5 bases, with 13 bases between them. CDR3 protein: CASSVVRGDNEQFF. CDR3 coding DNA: TGTGCCAGCAGCGTGGTAAGGGGAGACAATGAGCAGTTCTTC.

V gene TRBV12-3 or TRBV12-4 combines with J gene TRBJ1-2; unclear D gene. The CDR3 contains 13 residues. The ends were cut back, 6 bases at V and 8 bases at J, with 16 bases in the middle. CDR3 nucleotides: TGTGCCAGCAGCCGCCCACAGACCGGGGGCTACACCTTC. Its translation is CASSRPQTGGYTF.

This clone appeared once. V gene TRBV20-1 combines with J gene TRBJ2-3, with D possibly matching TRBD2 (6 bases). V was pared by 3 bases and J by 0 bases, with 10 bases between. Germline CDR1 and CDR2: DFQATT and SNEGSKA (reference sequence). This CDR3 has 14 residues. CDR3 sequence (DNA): TGCAGTGCTAGTGATGGGGGGAGCACAGATACGCAGTATTTT. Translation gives CSASDGGSTDTQYF.

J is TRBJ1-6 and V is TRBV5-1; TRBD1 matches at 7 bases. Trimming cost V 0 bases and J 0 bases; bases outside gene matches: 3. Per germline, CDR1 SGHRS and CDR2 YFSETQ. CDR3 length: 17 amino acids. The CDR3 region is CASSLADRVSYNSPLHF. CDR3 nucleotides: TGCGCCAGCAGCTTGGCCGACAGGGTCTCCTATAATTCACCCCTCCACTTT.

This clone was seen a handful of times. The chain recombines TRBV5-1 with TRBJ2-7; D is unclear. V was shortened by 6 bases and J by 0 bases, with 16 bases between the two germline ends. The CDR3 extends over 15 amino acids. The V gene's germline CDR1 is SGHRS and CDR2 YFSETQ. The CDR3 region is CASTPSEPSSYEQYF. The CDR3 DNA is TGCGCCAGCACCCCCTCGGAGCCCAGCTCCTACGAGCAGTACTTC.

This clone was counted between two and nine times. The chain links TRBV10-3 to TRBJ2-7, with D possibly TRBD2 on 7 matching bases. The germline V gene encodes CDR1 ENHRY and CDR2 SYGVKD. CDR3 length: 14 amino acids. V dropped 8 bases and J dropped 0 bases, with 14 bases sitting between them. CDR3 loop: CAIAEGGSSYEQYF. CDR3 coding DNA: TGTGCCATCGCCGAGGGGGGGTCCTCCTACGAGCAGTACTTC.

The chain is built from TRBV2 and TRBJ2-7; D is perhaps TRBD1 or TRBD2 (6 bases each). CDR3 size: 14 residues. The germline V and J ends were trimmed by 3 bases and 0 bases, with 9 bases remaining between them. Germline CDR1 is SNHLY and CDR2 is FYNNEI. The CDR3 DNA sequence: TGTGCCAGCAGTGAGGGGGGCTTCTCCTACGAGCAGTACTTC. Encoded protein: CASSEGGFSYEQYF.

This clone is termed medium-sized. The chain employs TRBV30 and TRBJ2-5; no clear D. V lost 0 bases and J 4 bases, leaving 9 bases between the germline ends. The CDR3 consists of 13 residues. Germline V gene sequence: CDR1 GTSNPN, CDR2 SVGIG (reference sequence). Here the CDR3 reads CAWSVLATETQYF. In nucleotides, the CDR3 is TGTGCCTGGAGTGTCTTGGCCACAGAGACCCAGTACTTC.

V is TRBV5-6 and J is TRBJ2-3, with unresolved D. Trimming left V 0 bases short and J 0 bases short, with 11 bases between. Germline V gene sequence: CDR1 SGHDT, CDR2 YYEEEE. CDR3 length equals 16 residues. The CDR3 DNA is TGTGCCAGCAGCTTGGCCCTTTCCCCAAGCACAGATACGCAGTATTTT. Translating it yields CASSLALSPSTDTQYF.

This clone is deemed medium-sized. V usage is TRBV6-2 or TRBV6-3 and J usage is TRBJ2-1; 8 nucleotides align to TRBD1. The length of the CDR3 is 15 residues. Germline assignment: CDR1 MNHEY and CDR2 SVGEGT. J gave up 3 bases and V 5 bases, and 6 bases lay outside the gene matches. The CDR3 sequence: CASSLQGAGYNEQFF. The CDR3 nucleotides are TGTGCCAGCAGTCTCCAGGGGGCCGGCTACAATGAGCAGTTCTTC.

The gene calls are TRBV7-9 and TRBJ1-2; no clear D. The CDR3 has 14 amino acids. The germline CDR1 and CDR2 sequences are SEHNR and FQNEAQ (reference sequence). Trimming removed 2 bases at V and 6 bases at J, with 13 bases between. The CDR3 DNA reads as TGTGCCAGCAGCTTATGGTTGGCATGCGATGGCTACACCTTC. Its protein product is CASSLWLACDGYTF.

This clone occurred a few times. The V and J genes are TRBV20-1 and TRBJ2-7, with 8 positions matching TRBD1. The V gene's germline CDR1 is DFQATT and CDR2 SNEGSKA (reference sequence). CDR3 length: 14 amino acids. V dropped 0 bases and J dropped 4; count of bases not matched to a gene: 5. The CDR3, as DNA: TGCAGTGCTAGAGATCGGGACAGGAATTACGAGCAGTACTTC. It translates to CSARDRDRNYEQYF.

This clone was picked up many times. Written as DNA, the CDR3 is TGTGCCAGCAGCTCCCGCAGGGTTGCGGGAAACACCATATATTTT. It translates to CASSSRRVAGNTIYF. The genes are TRBV7-9 and TRBJ1-3, with TRBD1 as a possible D gene (5 bases). Trimming stripped 4 bases from V and 4 bases from J, with 14 bases between. The CDR3 is made up of 15 amino acids. Germline V gene data show CDR1 as SEHNR and CDR2 as FQNEAQ (reference sequence).

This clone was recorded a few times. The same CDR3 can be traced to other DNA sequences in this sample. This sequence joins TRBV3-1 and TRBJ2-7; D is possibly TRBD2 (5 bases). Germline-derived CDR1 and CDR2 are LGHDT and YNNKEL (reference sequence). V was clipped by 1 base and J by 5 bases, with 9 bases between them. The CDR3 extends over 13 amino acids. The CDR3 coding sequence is TGTGCCAGCAGCCAAGGTTTGGAGGACGAGCAGTACTTC. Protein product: CASSQGLEDEQYF.

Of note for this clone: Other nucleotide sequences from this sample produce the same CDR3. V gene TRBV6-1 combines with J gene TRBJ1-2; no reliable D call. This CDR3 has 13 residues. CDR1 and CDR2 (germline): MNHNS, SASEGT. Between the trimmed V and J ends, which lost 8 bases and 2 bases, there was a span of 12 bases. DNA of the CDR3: TGTGCCAGCGGACCTGGACCGAACTATGGCTACACCTTC. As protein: CASGPGPNYGYTF.

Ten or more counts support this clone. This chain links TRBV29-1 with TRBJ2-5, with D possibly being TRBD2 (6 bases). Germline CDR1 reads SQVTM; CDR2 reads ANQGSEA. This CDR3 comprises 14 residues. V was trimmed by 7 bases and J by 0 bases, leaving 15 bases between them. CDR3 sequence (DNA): TGCAGCGGGGGTGGGGGACTTTACCAAGAGACCCAGTACTTC. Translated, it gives CSGGGGLYQETQYF.

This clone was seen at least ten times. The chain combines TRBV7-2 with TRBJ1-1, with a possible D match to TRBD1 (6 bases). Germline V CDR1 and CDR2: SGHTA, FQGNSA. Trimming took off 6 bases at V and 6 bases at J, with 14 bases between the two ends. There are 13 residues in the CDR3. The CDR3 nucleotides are TGTGCCAGCAGTTGGGGACAAAGCCCTGAAGCTTTCTTT. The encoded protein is CASSWGQSPEAFF.

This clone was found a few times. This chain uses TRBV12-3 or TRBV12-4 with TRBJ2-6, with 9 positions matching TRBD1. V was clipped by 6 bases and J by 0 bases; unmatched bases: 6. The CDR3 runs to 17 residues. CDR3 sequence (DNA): TGTGCCAGCAGACCCGACAGGGGGAACTCTGGGGCCAACGTCCTGACTTTC. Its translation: CASRPDRGNSGANVLTF.

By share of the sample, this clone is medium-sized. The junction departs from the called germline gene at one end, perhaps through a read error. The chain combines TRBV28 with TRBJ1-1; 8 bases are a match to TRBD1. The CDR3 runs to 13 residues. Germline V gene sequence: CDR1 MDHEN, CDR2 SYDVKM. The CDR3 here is CASSPPQGGALVF. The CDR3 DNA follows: TGTGCCAGCAGCCCTCCACAGGGGGGGGCGCTGGTCTTT.

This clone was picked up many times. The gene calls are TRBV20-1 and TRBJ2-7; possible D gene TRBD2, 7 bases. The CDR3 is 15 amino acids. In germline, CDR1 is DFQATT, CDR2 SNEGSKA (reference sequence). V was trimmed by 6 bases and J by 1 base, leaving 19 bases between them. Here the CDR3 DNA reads TGCAGTGCCCCTTTTAAGGGAGGGGGATCCTACGAGCAGTACTTC. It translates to CSAPFKGGGSYEQYF.